Following are 13 T cell receptor beta chains from one sample sequenced in a study of T cell repertoires in cytomegalovirus infection. TCRdb re-derived calls from the reads in MiXCR, one entry per CDR3 protein. The profile shows approximately 910,000 distinct CDR3 sequences, 31% of them singletons. These receptors' targets are unknown. The specimen was cultured CD8+ T cells from PBMCs, collected from culture after CMV antigen stimulation. The receptor source for this set is a human donor in good health (CMV status not recorded). Some clones in this sample may be carry-over from other donors' samples.

This rearrangement joins TRBV6-2 or TRBV6-3 to TRBJ2-6, with 7 bases matching TRBD1. The length of the CDR3 is 21 residues. CDR1 MNHEY and CDR2 SVGEGT come from the germline V gene. The trim removed 0 bases at V and 0 bases at J, leaving 14 bases unmatched. As DNA, the CDR3 is TGTGCCAGCAGTTACTCGAACTTGGCCGGACAGGTAGTCTCTGGGGCCAACGTCCTGACTTTC. Protein: CASSYSNLAGQVVSGANVLTF.

About this clonotype: The junction shows a germline mismatch at one end, possibly a read error. The rearrangement uses TRBV7-9 and TRBJ1-2; D is unclear. The CDR3 sequence is 13 residues long. The germline V gene encodes CDR1 SEHNR and CDR2 FQNEAQ (reference sequence). The CDR3 protein is CASSFKVTDGCTF. The CDR3 DNA reads TGTGCCAGCAGCTTCAAGGTTACTGATGGCTGCACCTTC.

About this clonotype itself: The junction does not match germline at one end; this may be a read error. The chain is built from TRBV2 and TRBJ2-2; 7 bases line up with TRBD1. The CDR3 totals 14 residues. CDR1 is SNHLY, CDR2 FYNNEI, per germline. CDR3 protein: CASSDRGNAGELFF. The CDR3 DNA reads TGTGCCAGCAGTGACAGGGGGAACGCCGGGGAGCTGTTTTTT.

The chain couples TRBV25-1 to TRBJ1-6; 10 positions agree with TRBD1. V lost 6 bases, J lost 4 bases, and 6 bases stayed unmatched. This CDR3 region has 16 residues. Per the germline V gene, CDR1 is MGHDK and CDR2 is SYGVNS. The CDR3 loop reads CASRGPGQGYNSPLHF. CDR3 nucleotides: TGTGCCAGCAGAGGTCCGGGACAGGGGTATAATTCACCCCTCCACTTT. The full variable domain, completed using reference TRBV25-1 and TRBJ1-6, is EADIYQTPRYLVIGTGKKITLECSQTMGHDKMYWYQQDPGMELHLIHYSYGVNSTEKGDLSSESTVSRIRTEHFPLTLESARPSHTSQYLCASRGPGQGYNSPLHFGNGTRLTVT.

This clonotype was observed at least ten times. J is TRBJ1-1 and V is TRBV27; D is undetermined. CDR1 and CDR2 from the germline V gene are MNHEY and SMNVEV (reference sequence). The V and J ends lost 6 bases and 0 bases respectively, with 8 bases between them. The CDR3 length is 13 residues. CDR3 DNA sequence: TGTGCCAGCAGCTTCTCCATGAACACTGAAGCTTTCTTT. This codes for CASSFSMNTEAFF.

This clonotype was counted only a few times. This chain links TRBV7-9 with TRBJ2-1; D uncertain. V was shortened by 3 bases and J by 0 bases, with 9 bases between the two germline ends. Germline-derived CDR1 and CDR2 are SEHNR and FQNEAQ (reference sequence). The CDR3 consists of 15 residues. The CDR3, as DNA: TGTGCCAGCAGCTTTCTCGTGAGCTCCTACAATGAGCAGTTCTTC. Protein product: CASSFLVSSYNEQFF.

J is TRBJ2-5 and V is TRBV6-5; either TRBD1 or TRBD2 may supply D (5 bases each). This CDR3 has 17 amino acids. Trimming stripped 1 base from V and 0 bases from J, with 15 bases between. Germline assignment: CDR1 MNHEY and CDR2 SVGAGI. DNA for the CDR3: TGTGCCAGCAGTTACTTACCGCCCGGGACGTACCAAGAGACCCAGTACTTC. Translated: CASSYLPPGTYQETQYF.

This clonotype was counted ten times or more. This chain joins TRBV5-1 and TRBJ1-1, with D unclear. The ends were cut back, 2 bases at V and 5 bases at J, with 13 bases in the middle. The CDR3 length is 14 residues. Germline V CDR1 and CDR2: SGHRS, YFSETQ. In nucleotides, the CDR3 is TGCGCCAGCAGCTTTCAAGGGAAGGGAACTGAAGCTTTCTTT. It encodes CASSFQGKGTEAFF.

This clonotype was counted only a few times. The V and J genes are TRBV27 and TRBJ2-7, with D perhaps matching TRBD2 (7 bases). Germline V gene lookup returns CDR1 MNHEY and CDR2 SMNVEV (reference sequence). The V gene lost 11 bases and the J gene lost 3 bases, with 17 bases spanning the gap. CDR3 length: 13 residues. The CDR3 nucleotides read TGTGCCGCCGCCGCGGGGGCGGTCTACGAGCAGTACTTC. Its protein product is CAAAAGAVYEQYF.

V is TRBV7-3 and J is TRBJ1-2; D not resolved. The CDR3 is 15 amino acids. The V and J ends lost 5 bases and 7 bases respectively, with 20 bases between them. CDR1 and CDR2 from the germline V gene are SGHTA and FQGTGA. This chain's CDR3 is CASSAAEELLIGYTF. The CDR3 DNA reads TGTGCCAGCAGCGCCGCGGAGGAACTATTAATTGGCTACACCTTC.

This clonotype showed up just a few times. This rearrangement joins TRBV4-3 to TRBJ1-5, with D tentatively TRBD1 (5 bases). The CDR3 has 16 amino acids. From germline, CDR1 is LGHNA and CDR2 YSLEER. V dropped 0 bases and J dropped 4 bases, with 13 bases sitting between them. In nucleotides, the CDR3 is TGCGCCAGCAGCCAAGATGGGGGGATGGGAAATCAGCCCCAGCATTTT. This translates into CASSQDGGMGNQPQHF.

J is TRBJ1-2 and V is TRBV4-1; the match to TRBD1 covers 9 bases. The CDR3 spans 16 residues. The germline V gene has CDR1 MGHRA and CDR2 YSYEKL. V lost 0 bases and J lost 6; bases outside the gene matches: 8. CDR3 sequence: CASSQDLGQGGDGYTF. The CDR3, as DNA: TGCGCCAGCAGCCAAGACCTGGGACAGGGAGGTGATGGCTACACCTTC.

This chain connects TRBV7-9 to TRBJ1-4; D might be TRBD1 (6 bases). Trimming pared 11 bases from V and 2 bases from J, leaving 18 bases between. The CDR3 loop spans 15 amino acids. Per the germline V gene, CDR1 is SEHNR and CDR2 is FQNEAQ (reference sequence). This CDR3 reads CALKQGGATNEKLFF. DNA of the CDR3: TGTGCCCTCAAACAGGGCGGCGCGACTAATGAAAAACTGTTTTTT. Drawing the rest from reference TRBV7-9 and TRBJ1-4, the complete variable domain is DTGVSQNPRHKITKRGQNVTFRCDPISEHNRLYWYRQTLGQGPEFLTYFQNEAQLEKSRLLSDRFSAERPKGSFSTLEIQRTEQGDSAMYLCALKQGGATNEKLFFGSGTQLSVL.